Below, 22 T cell receptor beta chains from the same sample are listed, as sequenced in a study of identical twins. TCRdb reanalysed the 5' RACE reads using MiXCR and keeps one entry per CDR3 protein. The sample has 250,000 to 300,000 distinct CDR3 sequences, about 8.5% seen once. These data are also associated with another study on yellow fever vaccine responses in identical twins.

The sequencing sample was made of CD8+ T cells sorted from blood. These receptors originate from a young woman in good health.

This clonotype was seen a handful of times. The chain links TRBV6-5 to TRBJ2-1; TRBD2 might be the D (6 bases). CDR1 and CDR2 from the germline V gene are MNHEY and SVGAGI. V was trimmed by 6 bases and J by 9 bases, leaving 12 bases between them. The length of the CDR3 is 12 residues. The CDR3 DNA sequence: TGTGCCAGCAGCCGACTGGAGGGTGAGCAGTTCTTC. Residues: CASSRLEGEQFF.

This rearrangement joins TRBV7-8 to TRBJ2-7, with TRBD1 identical over 10 bases. V was pared by 3 bases and J by 6 bases, with 11 bases of the junction left unmatched. The CDR3 contains 16 residues. Germline V lookup: CDR1 SGHVS, CDR2 FQNEAQ. Here the CDR3 reads CASSLWGGDRGSEQYF. In DNA form, the CDR3 reads TGTGCCAGCAGCTTGTGGGGGGGGGACAGGGGATCCGAGCAGTACTTC.

The chain employs TRBV11-1 and TRBJ2-5; a possible D gene is TRBD2 (5 bases). Germline V gene lookup returns CDR1 SGHAT and CDR2 FQDESV (reference sequence). The CDR3 loop spans 15 amino acids. The V and J ends lost 5 bases and 0 bases respectively, with 13 bases between them. The CDR3 nucleotides are TGTGCCAGCAGCCGAGGGTGGGCCTACCAAGAGACCCAGTACTTC. This encodes CASSRGWAYQETQYF.

The CDR3 DNA reads TGTGCCAGCAGCCCCCTCAACAGGGGGAGCCCCTACAATGAGCAGTTCTTC. Amino acids: CASSPLNRGSPYNEQFF. The chain uses TRBV7-8 and TRBJ2-1, with 8 bases aligning to TRBD1. Germline lookup yields CDR1 SGHVS and CDR2 FQNEAQ. With 5 bases clipped from V and 2 bases from J, the junction kept 11 bases outside the gene matches. This CDR3 has 17 amino acids.

This clonotype turned up a few times. V usage is TRBV27 and J usage is TRBJ2-3; D may be TRBD1 or TRBD2 (5 bases each). Trimming pared 9 bases from V and 5 bases from J, leaving 24 bases between. The CDR3 extends over 16 amino acids. The germline gives CDR1 MNHEY, CDR2 SMNVEV (reference sequence). The DNA for the CDR3 is TGTGCCAGAATCCCGACTGTTTGGGGGTTCGGAGATACGCAGTATTTT. This codes for CARIPTVWGFGDTQYF.

This clonotype came up many times. This chain links TRBV10-3 with TRBJ2-7, with 13 bases lining up with TRBD2. The CDR3 contains 17 residues. Unmatched junction bases numbered 8, after V lost 6 bases and J lost 0 bases. Germline lookup yields CDR1 ENHRY and CDR2 SYGVKD. The CDR3 loop reads CAISRTSGGTVSYEQYF. CDR3 DNA sequence: TGTGCCATCAGCAGGACTAGCGGGGGCACCGTCTCCTACGAGCAGTACTTC.

This clonotype was seen many times. This chain uses TRBV4-3 with TRBJ2-1; TRBD2 is a possible D gene (6 bases). The CDR3 runs 14 residues. Germline CDR1 and CDR2: LGHNA and YSLEER. V was trimmed by 1 base and J by 6 bases, leaving 10 bases between them. CDR3 loop: CASSQGLASNEQFF. CDR3 nucleotides: TGCGCCAGCAGCCAAGGGCTAGCGTCCAATGAGCAGTTCTTC.

This clonotype was seen a handful of times. The rearrangement links TRBV4-1 to TRBJ2-5; the D gene is possibly TRBD1 (7 bases). The germline V gene has CDR1 MGHRA and CDR2 YSYEKL. CDR3 length equals 16 residues. V was clipped by 3 bases and J by 2 bases, with 16 bases between them. The CDR3 nucleotides read TGCGCCAGCAGCCACATGACAGGGACTCAACAAGAGACCCAGTACTTC. Its protein product is CASSHMTGTQQETQYF.

The V call is TRBV4-2, the J call TRBJ1-6, with D tentatively TRBD1 (6 bases). Per the germline V gene, CDR1 is LGHNA and CDR2 is YNFKEQ. CDR3 length equals 17 residues. With 2 bases removed from V and 3 bases from J, the gap between germline ends came to 14 bases. The CDR3 bases are TGTGCCAGCAGCCAAACAGGGCCCCCCGGCTATAATTCACCCCTCCACTTT. Its translation is CASSQTGPPGYNSPLHF.

With respect to this clonotype: A read error is possible here, since a much larger clone lies one base away. DNA of the CDR3: TGTGCCAGCAGGTTAACCCCAGGGTCCTACGAGCAGTACTTC. Its protein is CASRLTPGSYEQYF. The chain recombines TRBV7-3 with TRBJ2-7; weak D call: TRBD1 (5 bases). Germline V gene lookup returns CDR1 SGHTA and CDR2 FQGTGA. The CDR3 loop spans 14 amino acids.

The rearrangement links TRBV7-8 to TRBJ2-5, with D perhaps TRBD2 (6 bases). Between the trimmed V and J ends, which lost 1 base and 2 bases, there was a span of 14 bases. The CDR3 contains 16 residues. The V gene's germline CDR1 is SGHVS and CDR2 FQNEAQ. For the CDR3, the DNA is TGTGCCAGCAGCTTAGTTTACGGCGGGAAACAAGAGACCCAGTACTTC. It is translated as CASSLVYGGKQETQYF.

This clonotype appeared many times. This sequence joins TRBV7-2 and TRBJ2-1; the match to TRBD2 covers 11 bases. V trimming: 5 bases; J trimming: 3 bases; junction bases outside the gene matches: 3. The CDR3 totals 15 residues. Germline CDR1 is SGHTA and CDR2 is FQGNSA. The CDR3 loop reads CASSKGTSGYNEQFF. CDR3 nucleotide sequence: TGTGCCAGCAGCAAGGGGACTAGCGGCTACAATGAGCAGTTCTTC.

The rearrangement uses TRBV20-1 and TRBJ2-7; 7 positions match TRBD2. Looked up from germline, CDR1 is DFQATT and CDR2 is SNEGSKA (reference sequence). This CDR3 is built from 13 residues. Trimming cost V 3 bases and J 2 bases; bases outside gene matches: 4. This chain's CDR3 is CSASPAGPYEQYF. CDR3 sequence (DNA): TGCAGTGCTAGTCCAGCGGGACCCTACGAGCAGTACTTC.

This clonotype was counted at least ten times. The chain employs TRBV3-1 and TRBJ1-1; a weak D match, TRBD1 (6 bases). Germline V gene data show CDR1 as LGHDT and CDR2 as YNNKEL (reference sequence). The CDR3 spans 15 residues. V was trimmed by 4 bases and J by 1 base, leaving 13 bases between them. The CDR3 loop reads CASSPRTAPNTEAFF. The CDR3 DNA follows: TGTGCCAGCAGCCCTCGGACAGCCCCGAACACTGAAGCTTTCTTT.

The chain carries TRBV7-9 and TRBJ2-1; 8 nucleotides match TRBD2. In germline, CDR1 is SEHNR, CDR2 FQNEAQ (reference sequence). This CDR3 has 16 residues. J was trimmed by 4 bases and V by 5 bases; bases with no gene match: 10. The CDR3 DNA reads as TGTGCCAGCAGCAGTAGCGGGACCCCGGGGTACAATGAGCAGTTCTTC. The encoded protein is CASSSSGTPGYNEQFF.

The V and J genes are TRBV29-1 and TRBJ2-3; 8 positions match TRBD2. Germline values: CDR1 SQVTM, CDR2 ANQGSEA. V lost 3 bases and J lost 5; bases outside the gene matches: 4. The length of the CDR3 is 13 residues. CDR3: CSVEIAGKDTQYF. The DNA of the CDR3 is TGCAGCGTTGAGATAGCGGGAAAAGATACGCAGTATTTT.

The chain has TRBV9 and TRBJ2-1; D uncertain. The V end was cut by 0 bases, the J end by 1 base, with 23 bases between. This CDR3 region has 20 residues. Germline V CDR1 and CDR2: SGDLS, YYNGEE. The CDR3 DNA reads TGTGCCAGCAGCGTAGTTGGTGGCGCCGCAAACCTCTATTCCTACAATGAGCAGTTCTTC. Its protein is CASSVVGGAANLYSYNEQFF.

This clonotype was seen ten or more times. The rearrangement links TRBV4-1 to TRBJ1-3; no reliable D call. Germline CDR1 and CDR2: MGHRA and YSYEKL. Trimming removed 0 bases from V and 0 bases from J, with 12 bases in between. This CDR3 has 17 amino acids. The CDR3 coding sequence is TGCGCCAGCAGCCAAGACCCAGCGGAGGGCTCTGGAAACACCATATATTTT. It translates to CASSQDPAEGSGNTIYF.

This clonotype came up a few times. The CDR3 loop is CASSSVAGVLEQYF. The CDR3 bases are TGTGCCAGCAGTTCGGTAGCGGGAGTGTTGGAGCAGTACTTC. The chain combines TRBV27 with TRBJ2-7; TRBD2 agrees at 9 bases. V was pared by 4 bases and J by 7 bases, with 8 bases of the junction left unmatched. The CDR3 extends over 14 amino acids. Germline lookup yields CDR1 MNHEY and CDR2 SMNVEV (reference sequence).

This clonotype was detected a few times. This chain links TRBV10-1 with TRBJ2-2, with 8 positions matching TRBD1. This CDR3 spans 16 amino acids. With 1 base clipped from V and 3 bases from J, the junction kept 4 bases outside the gene matches. CDR1 is WNHNN, CDR2 SYGVQD, per germline (reference sequence). The CDR3 spells CASSELGQDYTGELFF. The DNA of the CDR3 is TGCGCCAGCAGTGAGTTGGGACAGGACTACACCGGGGAGCTGTTTTTT.

The sample holds many counts of this clonotype. The chain joins TRBV14 to TRBJ2-1, with 12 bases matching TRBD2. The CDR3 contains 14 residues. CDR1 is SGHDN and CDR2 is FVKESK in the germline V gene. The V gene end was trimmed by 5 bases and the J gene end by 9 bases; junction bases not matched to a gene: 5. This CDR3 reads CASSILGLAGEQFF. Written as DNA, the CDR3 is TGTGCCAGCAGCATTTTGGGACTAGCGGGTGAGCAGTTCTTC.

The genes are TRBV6-5 and TRBJ2-2; possible D gene TRBD2, 7 bases. The CDR3 is 18 amino acids. From germline, CDR1 is MNHEY and CDR2 SVGAGI. Trimming took 0 bases from V and 4 from J, leaving 18 bases between them. The CDR3 protein is CASSYSAPGQRGTGELFF. In DNA, the CDR3 is TGTGCCAGCAGTTACTCTGCCCCTGGACAGCGGGGCACCGGGGAGCTGTTTTTT.